This note documents a single TCR beta chain sequence. Its antigen remains unknown. This entry comes from a study of blood T cells in healthy people across ages. Points from the study as a whole: Possibly, changes in expanded clonotypes were confounded because donor CMV status was unknown. Long-lived and aged donors differed, with more naive CD4+ cells and higher diversity in the long-lived.

This CDR3 spans 10 amino acids. The germline gives CDR1 DFQATT, CDR2 SNEGSKA (reference sequence). Germline trimming cut 3 bases from V and 11 bases from J; bases unmatched to any gene: 3. The use of a sample-barcoded 5' primer and a J-beta primer mix characterized a second PCR of about 7 to 12 cycles. TCRdb reanalysed the 5' RACE reads using MiXCR and keeps one entry per CDR3 protein. The data contain more than 600,000 distinct CDR3 sequences, approximately 25% of them singletons. The data were also submitted as part of a second study, on T cells of mothers and their children. That work contributes: Each mother yielded more than 9 million TCR beta CDR3 reads. Each child yielded a few million reads. Unrelated mother-child pairs always had slightly, but never significantly, lower normalized overlap than related pairs.

This TCR derives from a boy aged 10-17 years in good health. The chain joins TRBV20-1 to TRBJ1-2; the match to TRBD1 covers 7 bases. Sequencing was done on a sample of blood. CDR3 sequence reads: CSARRDSYTF. The DNA for the CDR3 is TGCAGTGCTAGGAGGGACAGTTACACCTTC.